Each of the 11 T cell receptor beta chains below was sequenced from the same sample in a study of T-cell memory formation after mild COVID-19. TCRdb re-called the 5' RACE reads with MiXCR, one entry per CDR3 protein. Among around 260,000 distinct CDR3 sequences listed, under 20% were seen once. Sequencing was done on a sample of PBMCs or a T cell subset sorted from them (not recorded which). Receptors originate from a man between 18 and 29 years old who had mild COVID-19 (a few samples of this study predate the infection). Cell type and time point are not known.

The J gene is TRBJ2-2, the V gene TRBV24-1; 10 positions agree with TRBD1. V lost 6 bases and J lost 4; bases outside the gene matches: 4. The CDR3 has 15 amino acids. CDR1 and CDR2 (germline): KGHDR, SFDVKD. CDR3 sequence (DNA): TGTGCCACCAGTACCGGGACAGGGGCCACCGGGGAGCTGTTTTTT. Translated, it gives CATSTGTGATGELFF.

V usage is TRBV7-9 and J usage is TRBJ2-1, with 7 bases lining up with TRBD2. Germline V gives CDR1 SEHNR, CDR2 FQNEAQ (reference sequence). This CDR3 spans 14 amino acids. V was pared by 5 bases and J by 4 bases, with 5 bases of the junction left unmatched. The CDR3 coding sequence is TGTGCCAGCAGCGGAGCGGGAATGTACAATGAGCAGTTCTTC. It codes for CASSGAGMYNEQFF. Together with reference TRBV7-9 and TRBJ2-1, the CDR3 gives the full variable domain: DTGVSQNPRHKITKRGQNVTFRCDPISEHNRLYWYRQTLGQGPEFLTYFQNEAQLEKSRLLSDRFSAERPKGSFSTLEIQRTEQGDSAMYLCASSGAGMYNEQFFGPGTRLTVL.

This clonotype was detected a few times. CDR3 coding DNA: TGTGCCACCAGTGATTTGCGGGGTAATGAGCAGTTCTTC. The encoded protein is CATSDLRGNEQFF. V and J are TRBV24-1 and TRBJ2-1, with a tentative D call TRBD2 (5 bases). The CDR3 consists of 13 residues. V was clipped by 0 bases and J by 7 bases, with 6 bases between them. Germline loops: CDR1 KGHDR, CDR2 SFDVKD.

The rearrangement uses TRBV5-1 and TRBJ2-3; D remains unclear. The germline V and J ends were trimmed by 4 bases and 2 bases, with 14 bases remaining between them. The CDR3 has 15 residues. Germline values: CDR1 SGHRS, CDR2 YFSETQ. In nucleotides, the CDR3 is TGCGCCAGCAGCAAACCCGGGCCTCCCACAGATACGCAGTATTTT. Translation gives CASSKPGPPTDTQYF.

The chain links TRBV3-1 to TRBJ2-3; TRBD2 is a possible D gene (6 bases). The CDR3 has 15 residues. CDR1 and CDR2 (germline): LGHDT, YNNKEL (reference sequence). V lost 0 bases to trimming and J lost 4 bases, with 11 bases between them. For the CDR3, the DNA is TGTGCCAGCAGCCAAGATATTGCTAGCGCAGATACGCAGTATTTT. Protein sequence: CASSQDIASADTQYF.

This chain connects TRBV4-3 to TRBJ2-7; tentatively, D is TRBD1 (6 bases). The CDR3 has 14 residues. The V end was cut by 1 base, the J end by 3 bases, with 10 bases between. Germline CDR1 is LGHNA and CDR2 is YSLEER. The CDR3 is CASSQVQGNYEQYF. CDR3 in DNA: TGCGCCAGCAGCCAAGTCCAGGGGAACTACGAGCAGTACTTC.

The J gene is TRBJ1-2, the V gene TRBV7-9; the D is unclear. The V gene's germline CDR1 is SEHNR and CDR2 FQNEAQ (reference sequence). V shed 11 bases and J shed 8 bases, with 21 bases lying between them. CDR3 size: 13 residues. The CDR3 region has the DNA TGTGCCGGGTGGAATGACCCCGAGGGAGGCTACACCTTC. It is translated as CAGWNDPEGGYTF.

The chain combines TRBV9 with TRBJ2-5, with 8 bases that match TRBD2. Germline V lookup: CDR1 SGDLS, CDR2 YYNGEE. Unmatched junction bases numbered 6, after V lost 0 bases and J lost 2 bases. The length of the CDR3 is 16 residues. CDR3 sequence: CASSVEGSGTQETQYF. The CDR3 DNA sequence: TGTGCCAGCAGCGTAGAAGGTAGCGGGACTCAAGAGACCCAGTACTTC.

This clonotype appeared a few times. The chain is built from TRBV15 and TRBJ2-3; TRBD2 agrees at 14 bases. Germline CDR1 LNHNV, CDR2 YYDKDF (reference sequence). V was clipped by 0 bases and J by 4 bases; unmatched bases: 6. There are 18 residues in the CDR3. CDR3 in amino acids: CATSRDPGLAGGSDTQYF. The CDR3 nucleotides read TGTGCCACCAGCAGAGATCCAGGACTAGCGGGGGGATCAGATACGCAGTATTTT.

This clonotype appeared many times. Here the CDR3 DNA reads TGTGCCAGCAGTTACTCGAAGCGGTACAATGAGCAGTTCTTC. Translation gives CASSYSKRYNEQFF. This sequence joins TRBV6-2 or TRBV6-3 and TRBJ2-1; D is perhaps TRBD2 (5 bases). CDR1 and CDR2 from the germline V gene are MNHEY and SVGEGT. The CDR3 is made up of 14 amino acids. V was shortened by 0 bases and J by 4 bases, with 7 bases between the two germline ends.

This clonotype was picked up a small number of times. V is TRBV5-6 and J is TRBJ1-2; D remains unclear. This CDR3 has 13 residues. In germline, CDR1 is SGHDT, CDR2 YYEEEE. V was clipped by 1 base and J by 4 bases, with 8 bases between them. DNA of the CDR3: TGTGCCAGCAGCTTGAACGGAATCTATGGCTACACCTTC. The encoded protein is CASSLNGIYGYTF. The whole variable domain, filled in from reference TRBV5-6 and TRBJ1-2, reads DAGVTQSPTHLIKTRGQQVTLRCSPKSGHDTVSWYQQALGQGPQFIFQYYEEEERQRGNFPDRFSGHQFPNYSSELNVNALLLGDSALYLCASSLNGIYGYTFGSGTRLTVV.